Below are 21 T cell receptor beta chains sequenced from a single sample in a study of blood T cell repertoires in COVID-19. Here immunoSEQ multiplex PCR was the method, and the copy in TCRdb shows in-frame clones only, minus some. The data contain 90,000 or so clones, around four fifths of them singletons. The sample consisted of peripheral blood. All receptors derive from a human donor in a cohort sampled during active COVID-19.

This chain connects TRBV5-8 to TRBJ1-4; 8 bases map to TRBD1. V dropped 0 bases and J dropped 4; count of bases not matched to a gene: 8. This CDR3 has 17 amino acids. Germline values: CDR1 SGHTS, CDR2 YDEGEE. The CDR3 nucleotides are TGTGCCAGCAGCTTGGGAGGTGGCACAGGGGGTAATGAAAAACTGTTTTTT. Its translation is CASSLGGGTGGNEKLFF.

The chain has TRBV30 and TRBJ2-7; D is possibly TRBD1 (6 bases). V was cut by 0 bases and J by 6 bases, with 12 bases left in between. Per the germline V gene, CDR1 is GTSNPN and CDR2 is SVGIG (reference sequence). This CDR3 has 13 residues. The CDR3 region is CAWSVHRVGEQYF. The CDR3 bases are TGTGCCTGGAGTGTACACAGGGTAGGCGAGCAGTACTTC.

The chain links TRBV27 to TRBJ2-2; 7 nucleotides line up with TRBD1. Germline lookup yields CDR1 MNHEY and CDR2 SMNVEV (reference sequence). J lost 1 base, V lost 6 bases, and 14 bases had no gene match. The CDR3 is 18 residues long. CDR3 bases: TGTGCCAGCAGACTTGATCCCGGGGACAGATGGAACACCGGGGAGCTGTTTTTT. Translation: CASRLDPGDRWNTGELFF.

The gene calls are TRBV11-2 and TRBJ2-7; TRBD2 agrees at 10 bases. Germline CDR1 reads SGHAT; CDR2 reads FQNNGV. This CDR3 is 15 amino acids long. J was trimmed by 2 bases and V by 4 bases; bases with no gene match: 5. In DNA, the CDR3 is TGTGCCAGCAGCTACATTCTAGCGGGGGCCTACGAGCAGTACTTC. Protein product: CASSYILAGAYEQYF.

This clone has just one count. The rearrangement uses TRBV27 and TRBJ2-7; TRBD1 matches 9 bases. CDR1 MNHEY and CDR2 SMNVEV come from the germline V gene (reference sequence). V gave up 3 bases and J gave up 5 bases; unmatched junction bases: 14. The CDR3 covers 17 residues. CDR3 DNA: TGTGCCAGCAGTTTGGGACAGGGTGAGGTCATCGGGGACGAGCAGTACTTC. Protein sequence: CASSLGQGEVIGDEQYF.

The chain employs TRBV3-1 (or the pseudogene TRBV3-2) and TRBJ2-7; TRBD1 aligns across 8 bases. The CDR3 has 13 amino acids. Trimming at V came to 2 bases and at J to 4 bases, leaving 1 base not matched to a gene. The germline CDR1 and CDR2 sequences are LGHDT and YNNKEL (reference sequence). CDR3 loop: CASSQWDRYEQYF. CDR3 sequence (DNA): TGTGCCAGCAGCCAATGGGACAGGTACGAGCAGTACTTC.

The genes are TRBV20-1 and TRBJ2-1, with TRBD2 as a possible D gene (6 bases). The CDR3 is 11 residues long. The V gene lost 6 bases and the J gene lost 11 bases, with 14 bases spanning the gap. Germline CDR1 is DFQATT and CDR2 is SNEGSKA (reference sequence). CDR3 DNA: TGCAGTGCAACCGGGACTCTTCAGCAGTTCTTC. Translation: CSATGTLQQFF.

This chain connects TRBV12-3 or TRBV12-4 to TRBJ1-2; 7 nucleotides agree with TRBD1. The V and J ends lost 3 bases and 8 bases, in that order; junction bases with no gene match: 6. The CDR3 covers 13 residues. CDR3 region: CASSLEGARGYTF. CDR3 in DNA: TGTGCCAGCAGTTTGGAGGGGGCGAGAGGCTACACCTTC.

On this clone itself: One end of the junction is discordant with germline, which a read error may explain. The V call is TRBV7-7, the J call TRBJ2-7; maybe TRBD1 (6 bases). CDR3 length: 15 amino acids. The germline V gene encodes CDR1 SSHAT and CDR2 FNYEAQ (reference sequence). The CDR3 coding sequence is TGTGCTAGCAGCCCTGCCCCCGACAGGCATCGGGAGCAGTACTTC. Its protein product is CASSPAPDRHREQYF.

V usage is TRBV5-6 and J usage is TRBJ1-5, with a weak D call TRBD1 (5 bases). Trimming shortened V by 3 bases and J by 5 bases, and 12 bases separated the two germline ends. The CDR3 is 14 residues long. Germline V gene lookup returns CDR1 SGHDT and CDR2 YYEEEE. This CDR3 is CASSSHRRYQPQHF. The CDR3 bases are TGTGCCAGCAGCTCTCACAGGCGGTATCAGCCCCAGCATTTT.

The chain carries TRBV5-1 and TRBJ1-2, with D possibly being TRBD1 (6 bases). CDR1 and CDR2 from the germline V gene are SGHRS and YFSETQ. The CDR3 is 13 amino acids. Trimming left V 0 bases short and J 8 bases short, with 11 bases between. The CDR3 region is CASSLDRDGGYTF. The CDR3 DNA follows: TGCGCCAGCAGCTTGGACAGGGACGGAGGCTACACCTTC.

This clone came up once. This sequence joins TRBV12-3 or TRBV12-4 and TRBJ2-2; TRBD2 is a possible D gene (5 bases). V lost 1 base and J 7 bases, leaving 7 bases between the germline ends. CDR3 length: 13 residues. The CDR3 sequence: CASSLGGGGELFF. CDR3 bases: TGTGCCAGCAGTTTAGGTGGAGGCGGGGAGCTGTTTTTT.

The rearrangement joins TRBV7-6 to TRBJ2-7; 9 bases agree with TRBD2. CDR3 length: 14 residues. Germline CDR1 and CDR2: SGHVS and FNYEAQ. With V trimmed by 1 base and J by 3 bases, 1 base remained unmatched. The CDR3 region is CASSLGGGGYEQYF. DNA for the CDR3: TGTGCCAGCAGCTTAGGCGGGGGGGGCTACGAGCAGTACTTC.

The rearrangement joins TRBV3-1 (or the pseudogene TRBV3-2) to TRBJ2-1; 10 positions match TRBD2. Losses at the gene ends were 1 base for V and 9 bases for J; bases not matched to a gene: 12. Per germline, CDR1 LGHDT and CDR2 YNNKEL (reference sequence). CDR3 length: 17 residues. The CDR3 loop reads CASSQGKRLAGVVEQFF. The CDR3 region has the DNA TGTGCCAGCAGCCAAGGGAAGAGGCTAGCGGGAGTGGTTGAGCAGTTCTTC.

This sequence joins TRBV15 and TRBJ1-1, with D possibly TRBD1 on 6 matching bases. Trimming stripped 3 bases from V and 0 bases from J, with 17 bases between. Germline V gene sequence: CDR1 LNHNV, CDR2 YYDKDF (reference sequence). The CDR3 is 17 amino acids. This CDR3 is CATSRDSGTRLNTEAFF. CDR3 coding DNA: TGTGCCACCAGCAGGGATTCCGGGACAAGGCTGAACACTGAAGCTTTCTTT. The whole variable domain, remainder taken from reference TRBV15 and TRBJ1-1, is DAMVIQNPRYQVTQFGKPVTLSCSQTLNHNVMYWYQQKSSQAPKLLFHYYDKDFNNEADTPDNFQSRRPNTSFCFLDIRSPGLGDTAMYLCATSRDSGTRLNTEAFFGQGTRLTVV.

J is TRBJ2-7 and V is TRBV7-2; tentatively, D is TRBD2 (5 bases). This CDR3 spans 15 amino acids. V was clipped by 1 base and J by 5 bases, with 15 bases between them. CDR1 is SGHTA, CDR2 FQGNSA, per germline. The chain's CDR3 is CASSLVGIGGHEQYF. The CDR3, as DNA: TGTGCCAGCAGCTTAGTAGGGATAGGCGGGCACGAGCAGTACTTC.

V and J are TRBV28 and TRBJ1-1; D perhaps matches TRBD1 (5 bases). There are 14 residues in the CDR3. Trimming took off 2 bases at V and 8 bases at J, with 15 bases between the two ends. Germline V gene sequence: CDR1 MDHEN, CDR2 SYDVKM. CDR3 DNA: TGTGCCAGCAGTTTAGGGGCAAATTCTGGGGAAGCTTTCTTT. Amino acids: CASSLGANSGEAFF.

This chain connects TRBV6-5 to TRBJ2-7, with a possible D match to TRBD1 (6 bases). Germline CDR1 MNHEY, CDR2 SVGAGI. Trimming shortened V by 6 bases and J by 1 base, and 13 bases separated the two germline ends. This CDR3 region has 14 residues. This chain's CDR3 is CASRDSISSYEQYF. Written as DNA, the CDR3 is TGTGCCAGCAGGGACAGTATTAGTTCCTACGAGCAGTACTTC.

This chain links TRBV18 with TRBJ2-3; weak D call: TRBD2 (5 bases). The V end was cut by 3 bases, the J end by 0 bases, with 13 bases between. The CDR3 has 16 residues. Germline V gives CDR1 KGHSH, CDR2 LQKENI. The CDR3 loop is CASSPGRTPSTDTQYF. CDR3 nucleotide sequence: TGTGCCAGCTCACCGGGCCGGACTCCTAGCACAGATACGCAGTATTTT.

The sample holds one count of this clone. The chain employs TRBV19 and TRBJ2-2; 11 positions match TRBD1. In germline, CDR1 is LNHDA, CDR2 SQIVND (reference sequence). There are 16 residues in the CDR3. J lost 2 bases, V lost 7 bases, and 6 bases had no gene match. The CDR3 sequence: CASTDRGRFNTGELFF. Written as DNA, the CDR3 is TGTGCCAGTACGGACAGGGGGCGTTTCAACACCGGGGAGCTGTTTTTT. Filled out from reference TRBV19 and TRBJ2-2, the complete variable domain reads DGGITQSPKYLFRKEGQNVTLSCEQNLNHDAMYWYRQDPGQGLRLIYYSQIVNDFQKGDIAEGYSVSREKKESFPLTVTSAQKNPTAFYLCASTDRGRFNTGELFFGEGSRLTVL.

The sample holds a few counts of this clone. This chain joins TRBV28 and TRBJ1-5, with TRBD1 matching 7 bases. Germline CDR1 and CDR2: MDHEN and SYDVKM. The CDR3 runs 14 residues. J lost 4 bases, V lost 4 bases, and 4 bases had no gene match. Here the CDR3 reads CASSSGTANQPQHF. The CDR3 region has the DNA TGTGCCAGCAGTTCCGGGACAGCGAATCAGCCCCAGCATTTT.